This T cell receptor (beta chain) is from a study of T cell repertoires in cytomegalovirus infection. Study at large: Signatures in public TCR beta sequences pointed to both CMV infection and matching HLA type.

The CDR3 has 14 amino acids. V gave up 0 bases and J gave up 8 bases, with 11 bases separating them. Per the germline V gene, CDR1 is KGHSH and CDR2 is LQKENI. TCRdb reprocessed the reads via MiXCR and lists one record per CDR3 protein. The sample shows about 490,000 distinct CDR3 sequences, 15% to 20% of them seen only once. The V gene is TRBV18, the J gene TRBJ2-1; D not certain. Sequencing was done on a sample of CD8+ T cells from PBMCs. This clonotype was obtained from a human donor in good health (CMV status not recorded). Some clones in this sample may be carry-over from other donors' samples. The CDR3 DNA is TGTGCCAGCTCACCACCCATCCTCGCCGATGAGCAGTTCTTC. This gives the protein CASSPPILADEQFF.